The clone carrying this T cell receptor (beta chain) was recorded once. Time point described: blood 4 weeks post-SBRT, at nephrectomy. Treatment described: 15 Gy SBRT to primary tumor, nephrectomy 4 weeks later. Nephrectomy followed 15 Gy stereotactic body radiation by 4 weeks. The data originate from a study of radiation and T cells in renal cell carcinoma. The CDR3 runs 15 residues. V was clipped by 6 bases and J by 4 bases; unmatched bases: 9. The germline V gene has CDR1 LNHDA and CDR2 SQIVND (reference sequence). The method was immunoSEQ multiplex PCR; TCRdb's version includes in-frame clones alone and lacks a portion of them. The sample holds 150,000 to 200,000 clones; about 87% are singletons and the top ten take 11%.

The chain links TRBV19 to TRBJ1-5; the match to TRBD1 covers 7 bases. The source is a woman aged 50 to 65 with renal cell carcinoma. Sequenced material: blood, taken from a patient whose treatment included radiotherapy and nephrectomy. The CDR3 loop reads CASSPRDRKNQPQHF. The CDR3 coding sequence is TGTGCCAGTAGCCCTCGGGACAGAAAAAATCAGCCCCAGCATTTT.